This is a list of T cell receptor beta chains from one sample in a study of response to subunit inactivated influenza vaccine. TCRdb re-derived calls from the RT-PCR reads in MiXCR, one entry per CDR3 protein. The repertoire holds around 580,000 distinct CDR3 sequences, with 14% as singletons. The sample was PBMCs from blood, taken roughly 12 days after vaccination. The receptors derive from a man aged 50-60 years who received an inactivated influenza vaccine. CDR3s include the opening cysteine and the closing phenylalanine or tryptophan. D genes are given only for firm matches. Not all rows give a size; the values are once, few, many and, for expanded clones, a class.

abundance,j_gene,v_gene,d_gene,CDR3nt,CDR3aa
few,TRBJ1-2,TRBV7-9,TRBD1,TGTGCCAGCAGCCCGATGACCGGGACAGGGTATGGCTACACCTTC,CASSPMTGTGYGYTF
-,TRBJ2-7,TRBV19,-,TGTGCCAGTAGTCCGAGACCACCGACCTCCTACGAGCAGTACTTC,CASSPRPPTSYEQYF
-,TRBJ2-1,TRBV24-1,-,TGTGCCACCAGTGATTTGGGACGGAACAATGAGCAGTTCTTC,CATSDLGRNNEQFF
-,TRBJ2-2,TRBV12-3/TRBV12-4,-,TGTGCCAGCTCCAACCGCCACGGGGAGCTGTTTTTT,CASSNRHGELFF
many,TRBJ2-7,TRBV12-3/TRBV12-4,TRBD1,TGTGCCAGCAGCCCCCGACAGGGGGCGAGTGAGCAGTACTTC,CASSPRQGASEQYF
few,TRBJ2-4,TRBV11-1,TRBD2,TGTGCCAGCAGCGCCGGACTAGCGGGAGGGTCGTGGGCCAAAAACATTCAGTACTTC,CASSAGLAGGSWAKNIQYF
few,TRBJ2-1,TRBV7-9,TRBD2,TGTGCCAGCAGCTTTAGACTAGCGGGAGATCGCCTGAGTGAGCAGTTCTTC,CASSFRLAGDRLSEQFF
few,TRBJ2-1,TRBV7-2,TRBD2,TGTGCCAGCAGCCCAGCGGGAGTGGGCTACAATGAGCAGTTCTTC,CASSPAGVGYNEQFF
many,TRBJ2-7,TRBV12-3/TRBV12-4,-,TGTGCCAGCAGTTCCGGTGGGGGTTACGAGCAGTACTTC,CASSSGGGYEQYF
-,TRBJ2-7,TRBV9,TRBD2,TGTGCCAGCAGCGAGGGGAGGGGACTCTACTACGAGCAGTACTTC,CASSEGRGLYYEQYF
-,TRBJ2-1,TRBV20-1,TRBD2,TGCAGTGCTAGGGACCCGTCTAGCGGGACTCTCAATGAGCAGTTCTTC,CSARDPSSGTLNEQFF
many,TRBJ2-7,TRBV5-1,TRBD2,TGCGCCAGCAGCCCGGGAGGGACAACGGTGTTCGTAGGGCAGTACTTC,CASSPGGTTVFVGQYF
-,TRBJ2-1,TRBV5-1,TRBD2,TGCGCCAGCAGTGCGGGAGGGACGTACAATGAGCAGTTCTTC,CASSAGGTYNEQFF
once,TRBJ2-5,TRBV5-1,-,TGCGCCAGCAGCCAAATCGGAGGGGAGACCCAGTACTTC,CASSQIGGETQYF
-,TRBJ2-1,TRBV7-6,TRBD2,TGTGCCAGCAGCGACGGGACTAGCGGCTTAGGGCAGTTCTTC,CASSDGTSGLGQFF
-,TRBJ2-5,TRBV5-1,-,TGCGCCAGCAGCTCCCTTGGTTCTTCGCGGCTACAAGAGACCCAGTACTTC,CASSSLGSSRLQETQYF
-,TRBJ2-1,TRBV5-1,TRBD1,TGCGCCAGCAGCTTGGTACAGGGGAGCTCCTACAATGAGCAGTTCTTC,CASSLVQGSSYNEQFF
few,TRBJ2-1,TRBV6-1,-,TGTGCCAGCATCGGGGGATGGAGCTCCTACAATGAGCAGTTCTTC,CASIGGWSSYNEQFF
few,TRBJ2-3,TRBV20-1,TRBD2,TGCAGTGCTGCCGCCGTGGCGGGGGTGGCAGATACGCAGTATTTT,CSAAAVAGVADTQYF
many,TRBJ2-5,TRBV29-1,-,TGCAGCGTTGGCGAACCAGTCATTCAAGAGACCCAGTACTTC,CSVGEPVIQETQYF
-,TRBJ2-1,TRBV28,TRBD2,TGTGCCAGCAGTTTGGGACTAGCGGGCCGGAGTGAGCAGTTCTTC,CASSLGLAGRSEQFF
-,TRBJ2-1,TRBV30,-,TGTGCCTGGAGTGCTGGGGCAAATGAGCAGTTCTTC,CAWSAGANEQFF
-,TRBJ1-1,TRBV5-5,-,TGTGCCAGCAGCTTGGCCCAGGGGACCACTGAAGCTTTCTTT,CASSLAQGTTEAFF
few,TRBJ1-1,TRBV25-1,-,TGTGCCAGCAGTTATCCGGGGGGCCGGGAAGCTTTCTTT,CASSYPGGREAFF
many,TRBJ2-7,TRBV10-3,-,TGTGCCATCAGTGAAGGGACGGTGAGCTCCTACGAGCAGTACTTC,CAISEGTVSSYEQYF
many,TRBJ2-7,TRBV5-6,TRBD1,TGTGCCAGCAACAGAATTACAGGGGCCTACGAGCAGTACTTC,CASNRITGAYEQYF
-,TRBJ2-2,TRBV7-8,-,TGTGCCAGCAGCTCGGCCGTAAACACCGGGGAGCTGTTTTTT,CASSSAVNTGELFF
-,TRBJ2-3,TRBV5-6,TRBD2,TGTGCCAGCAGCTACGGGACTAGCGGGGGGGCGACGGATACGCAGTATTTT,CASSYGTSGGATDTQYF
few,TRBJ2-7,TRBV20-1,TRBD2,TGCAGTGCTAGAGATTTTGGTAGCGGGCGCGAGCAGTACTTC,CSARDFGSGREQYF
many,TRBJ2-1,TRBV9,TRBD1,TGTGCCAGCAGCGTAGAGGCCAGGGGGCCGGAGCAGTTCTTC,CASSVEARGPEQFF
few,TRBJ2-3,TRBV5-1,TRBD2,TGCGCCAGCAGCTTTTCTAGCGGGGGGGCCGCAGATACGCAGTATTTT,CASSFSSGGAADTQYF
few,TRBJ1-1,TRBV5-6,-,TGTGCCAGCAGCTTGTGGCGGGATGGGGCTTTCTTT,CASSLWRDGAFF
few,TRBJ1-5,TRBV6-1,-,TGTGCCAGCAGGGTTACAGGGTTACCCAATCAGCCCCAGCATTTT,CASRVTGLPNQPQHF
many,TRBJ1-1,TRBV6-5,-,TGTGCCAGCAGTTACTCCCCCCTGATTGGGGGGTACACTGAAGCTTTCTTT,CASSYSPLIGGYTEAFF
few,TRBJ2-1,TRBV24-1,-,TGTGCCACCTCCGCCGGGCACGCCTCCGACAATGAGCAGTTCTTC,CATSAGHASDNEQFF
few,TRBJ2-7,TRBV7-9,TRBD2,TGTGCCAGCAGCCATATAGCGGGGGGCCGCTACGAGCAGTACTTC,CASSHIAGGRYEQYF
few,TRBJ1-1,TRBV4-3,TRBD1,TGCGCCAGCAGCCAAGTTGAGGGGGCGGGTGAAGCTTTCTTT,CASSQVEGAGEAFF
few,TRBJ2-5,TRBV6-2/TRBV6-3,TRBD1,TGTGCCAGCGCCTCTCCCGGGACAGGGCTCAGGGAGACCCAGTACTTC,CASASPGTGLRETQYF
few,TRBJ2-7,TRBV7-9,-,TGTGCCAGCAGCCTAGGAGACCAGGGACCGGTCTCCTACGAGCAGTACTTC,CASSLGDQGPVSYEQYF
many,TRBJ2-1,TRBV10-3,-,TGTGCCATCAGTGACGGGCAGGGTTGGAAGAATGAGCAGTTCTTC,CAISDGQGWKNEQFF
-,TRBJ2-1,TRBV28,TRBD1,TGTGCCAGCAGTTCCACAGGGGGCAGCGGGACGAGCTCCTACAATGAGCAGTTCTTC,CASSSTGGSGTSSYNEQFF
-,TRBJ2-2,TRBV12-3/TRBV12-4,-,TGTGCCAGCAGTTTCAGGACCAGGGCGAACACCGGGGAGCTGTTTTTT,CASSFRTRANTGELFF